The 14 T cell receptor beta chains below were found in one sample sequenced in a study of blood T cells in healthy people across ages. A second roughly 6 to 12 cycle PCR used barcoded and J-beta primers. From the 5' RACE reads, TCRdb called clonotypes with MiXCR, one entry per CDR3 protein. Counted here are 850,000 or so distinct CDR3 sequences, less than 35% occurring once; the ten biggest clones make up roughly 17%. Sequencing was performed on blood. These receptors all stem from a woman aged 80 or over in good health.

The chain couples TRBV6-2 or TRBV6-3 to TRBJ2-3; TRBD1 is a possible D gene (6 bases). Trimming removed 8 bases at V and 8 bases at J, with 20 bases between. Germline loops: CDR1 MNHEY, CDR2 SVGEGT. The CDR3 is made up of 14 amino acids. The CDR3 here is CASSYLPGEGTQYF. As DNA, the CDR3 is TGTGCCAGCTCATACCTCCCAGGGGAAGGTACGCAGTATTTT.

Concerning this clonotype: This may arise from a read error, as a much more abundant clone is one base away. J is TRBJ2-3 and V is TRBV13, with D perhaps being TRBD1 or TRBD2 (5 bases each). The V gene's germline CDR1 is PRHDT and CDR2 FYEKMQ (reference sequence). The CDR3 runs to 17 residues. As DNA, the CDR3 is TGTGCCGGCAGCCGTGGCCCCGGGACCCGGAGCACAGATACGCAGTATTTT. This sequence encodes CAGSRGPGTRSTDTQYF.

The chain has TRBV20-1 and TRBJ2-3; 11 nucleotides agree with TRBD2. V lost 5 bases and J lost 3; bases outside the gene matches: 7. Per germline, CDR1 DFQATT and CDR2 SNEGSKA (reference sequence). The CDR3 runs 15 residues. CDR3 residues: CSAWTTSGGTDTQYF. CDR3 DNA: TGCAGTGCTTGGACCACTAGCGGGGGTACAGATACGCAGTATTTT.

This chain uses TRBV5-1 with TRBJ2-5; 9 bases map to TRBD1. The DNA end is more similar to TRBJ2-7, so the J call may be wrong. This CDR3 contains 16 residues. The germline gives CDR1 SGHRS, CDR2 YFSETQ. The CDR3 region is CASSQSTGTGNYEQYF. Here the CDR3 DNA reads TGCGCCAGCAGCCAGAGCACCGGGACAGGGAACTACGAGCAGTACTTC.

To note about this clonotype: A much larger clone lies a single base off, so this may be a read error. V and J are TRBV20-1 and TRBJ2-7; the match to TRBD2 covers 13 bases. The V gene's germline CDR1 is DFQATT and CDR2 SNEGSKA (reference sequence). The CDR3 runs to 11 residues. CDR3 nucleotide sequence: TGCCTCGGACTAGCGGGGGAGGAGCAGTACTTC. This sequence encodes CLGLAGEEQYF.

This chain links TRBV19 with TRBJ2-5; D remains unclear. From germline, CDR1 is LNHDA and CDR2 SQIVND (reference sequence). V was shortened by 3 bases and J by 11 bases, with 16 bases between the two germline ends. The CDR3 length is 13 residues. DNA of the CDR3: TGTGCCAGTAGTATTGGTAGGGATGGTGAGCAGTACTTC. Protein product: CASSIGRDGEQYF.

The CDR3 nucleotides read TGTGCCAGCAGCTTAGACACAGGGACGGTCGCAGAGACCCAGTACTTC. It yields the protein CASSLDTGTVAETQYF. This chain links TRBV11-2 with TRBJ2-5, with TRBD1 as a possible D gene (6 bases). This CDR3 spans 16 amino acids. Germline-derived CDR1 and CDR2 are SGHAT and FQNNGV. Trimming removed 0 bases from V and 4 bases from J, with 15 bases in between.

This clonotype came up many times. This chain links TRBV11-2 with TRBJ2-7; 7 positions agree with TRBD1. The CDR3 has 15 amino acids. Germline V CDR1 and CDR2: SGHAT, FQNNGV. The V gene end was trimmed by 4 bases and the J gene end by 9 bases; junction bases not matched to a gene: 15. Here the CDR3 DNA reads TGTGCCAGCAGCTCCCGGACAGCTAGATCAGGGGGGCAGTACTTC. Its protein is CASSSRTARSGGQYF.

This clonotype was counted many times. The CDR3 reads CASSVSGGFSNEQFF. CDR3 nucleotides: TGTGCCAGCAGCGTTAGCGGGGGGTTCTCAAATGAGCAGTTCTTC. The rearrangement links TRBV7-2 to TRBJ2-1; 10 bases fit TRBD2. The V and J ends lost 5 bases and 7 bases, in that order; junction bases with no gene match: 8. The CDR3 consists of 15 residues. From germline, CDR1 is SGHTA and CDR2 FQGNSA.

CDR3 bases: TGTGCCTGGAGGACGGATGGCTACACCTTC. Translating it yields CAWRTDGYTF. V gene TRBV30 combines with J gene TRBJ1-2; D gene unclear. The CDR3 contains 10 residues. CDR1 and CDR2 (germline): GTSNPN, SVGIG (reference sequence). With 3 bases removed from V and 6 bases from J, the gap between germline ends came to 5 bases. The variable domain in full, completed from reference TRBV30 and TRBJ1-2, reads SQTIHQWPATLVQPVGSPLSLECTVEGTSNPNLYWYRQAAGRGLQLLFYSVGIGQISSEVPQNLSASRPQDRQFILSSKKLLLSDSGFYLCAWRTDGYTFGSGTRLTVV.

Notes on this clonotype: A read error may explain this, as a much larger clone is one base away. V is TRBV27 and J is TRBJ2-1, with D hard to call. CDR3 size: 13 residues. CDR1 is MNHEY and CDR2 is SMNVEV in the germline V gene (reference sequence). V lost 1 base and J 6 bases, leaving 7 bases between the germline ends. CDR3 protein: CASSLFESNEQFF. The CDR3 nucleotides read TGTGCCAGCAGTTTATTTGAGTCCAATGAGCAGTTCTTC.

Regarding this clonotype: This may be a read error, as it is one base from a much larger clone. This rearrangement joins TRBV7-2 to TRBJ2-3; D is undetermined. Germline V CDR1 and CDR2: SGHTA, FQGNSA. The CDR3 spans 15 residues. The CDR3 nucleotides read TGTGACAGCAGCCAGATGGGGTCCCGAACAGATACGCAGTATTTT. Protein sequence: CDSSQMGSRTDTQYF.

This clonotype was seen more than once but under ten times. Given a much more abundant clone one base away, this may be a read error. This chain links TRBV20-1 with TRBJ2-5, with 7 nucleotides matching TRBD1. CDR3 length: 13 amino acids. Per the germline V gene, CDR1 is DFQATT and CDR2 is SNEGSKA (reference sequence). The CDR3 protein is CSSIDRDTETRYF. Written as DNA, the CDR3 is TGCAGTTCCATCGACAGGGACACAGAGACCCGGTACTTC.

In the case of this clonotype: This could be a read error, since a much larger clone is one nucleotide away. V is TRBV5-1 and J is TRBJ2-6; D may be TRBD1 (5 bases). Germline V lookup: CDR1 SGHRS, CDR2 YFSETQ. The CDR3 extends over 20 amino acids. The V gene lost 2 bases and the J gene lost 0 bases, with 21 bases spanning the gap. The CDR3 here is CASSLFSQRAGISGANVLTF. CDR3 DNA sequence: TGCGCCAGCAGCTTATTTTCTCAAAGGGCAGGGATCTCTGGGGCCAACGTCCTGACTTTC. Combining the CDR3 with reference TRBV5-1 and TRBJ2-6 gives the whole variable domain KAGVTQTPRYLIKTRGQQVTLSCSPISGHRSVSWYQQTPGQGLQFLFEYFSETQRNKGNFPGRFSGRQFSNSRSEMNVSTLELGDSALYLCASSLFSQRAGISGANVLTFGAGSRLTVL.